The source of this T cell receptor beta chain is a study of regulatory T cells in long-lasting Graves disease. Study details: Positive TSH receptor antibodies alongside over 5 years of antithyroid drugs were what marked Graves' disease as persistent. Study-level findings and limits: Favored gene segments in persistent disease were TRBV28, TRBJ1-2 and TRBJ2-5.

Time point specified: persistent/refractory GD, antithyroid drugs over 5 years with positive TRAb. The TCR library was made from RNA extracted from PBMCs. By American Thyroid Association guidelines, Graves' disease was diagnosed in the cohort. Building of the TCR beta libraries involved iRepertoire HTBI primers and Arm-PCR of CDR3 regions. TCRdb reanalysed the multiplex PCR reads using MiXCR and keeps one entry per CDR3 protein. The sample yields some 340,000 distinct CDR3 sequences, 23% seen once. This clonotype was seen many times. Its specificity is unknown. The CDR3 extends over 14 amino acids. Per the germline V gene, CDR1 is MNHEY and CDR2 is SMNVEV (reference sequence). V lost 5 bases and J lost 9, with 17 bases in between.

This clonotype was sampled from a woman aged 40 to 55 with Graves disease. The starting material was peripheral blood mononuclear cells (PBMCs), obtained when the disease was refractory, from a patient treated with antithyroid drugs. The rearrangement links TRBV27 to TRBJ1-5, with D possibly TRBD1 on 6 matching bases. DNA for the CDR3: TGTGCCAGCAGTACAAGACAGGAGCCTACGCCCCAGCATTTT. It translates to CASSTRQEPTPQHF.